This TCR beta chain was captured in a study of Graves' ophthalmopathy and Graves' hyperthyroidism. General study results and limits: Both a 70.59% sensitivity and an approximately 76% specificity characterized the model's predictions of ophthalmopathy progression.

Amplification targeted the TCR beta CDR3 regions, with RNA transcripts as the source material. Investigators did first-round RT-PCR with HTBI primers, then second-round multiplex PCR. Using its own MiXCR run on the multiplex PCR reads, TCRdb lists one record per CDR3 protein. The top ten hold about 1.6% of the sample, which has about 410,000 distinct CDR3 sequences, around 17% seen once. Active ophthalmopathy (CAS at least 3, NOSPECS at least 4), lasting under 3 months. No donor had other autoimmune disease, uncontrolled infection, pregnancy or lactation. The diagnosis combined clinical symptoms, thyroxine, TRAb, thyroid ultrasound and orbital computed tomography scans. The sample holds many counts of this clonotype. Its antigen is still unknown. CDR1 is LNHDA and CDR2 is SQIVND in the germline V gene (reference sequence). This CDR3 spans 13 amino acids. V was clipped by 8 bases and J by 4 bases, with 14 bases between them.

Sample: peripheral blood. This clonotype was sampled from a woman aged 18-29 years with Graves' ophthalmopathy. The chain joins TRBV19 to TRBJ2-5; D might be TRBD1 (6 bases). Written as DNA, the CDR3 is TGTGCCAGTGGTAACAGGGCGCGAGAGACCCAGTACTTC. This translates into CASGNRARETQYF.